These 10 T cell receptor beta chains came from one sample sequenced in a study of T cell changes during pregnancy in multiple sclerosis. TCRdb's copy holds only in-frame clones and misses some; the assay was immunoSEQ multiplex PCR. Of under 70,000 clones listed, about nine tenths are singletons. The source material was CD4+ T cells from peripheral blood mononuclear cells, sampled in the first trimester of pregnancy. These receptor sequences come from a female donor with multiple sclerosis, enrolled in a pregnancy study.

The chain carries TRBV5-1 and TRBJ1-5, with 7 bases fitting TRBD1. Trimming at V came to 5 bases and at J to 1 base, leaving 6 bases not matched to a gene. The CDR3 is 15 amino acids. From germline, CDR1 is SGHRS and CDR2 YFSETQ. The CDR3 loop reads CASSPQGSSNQPQHF. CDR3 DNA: TGCGCCAGCAGTCCACAGGGGAGCAGCAATCAGCCCCAGCATTTT.

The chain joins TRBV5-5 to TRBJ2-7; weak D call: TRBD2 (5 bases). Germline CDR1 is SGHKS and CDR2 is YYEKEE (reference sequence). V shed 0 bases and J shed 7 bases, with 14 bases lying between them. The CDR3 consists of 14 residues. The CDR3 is CASSLGVGSGEQYF. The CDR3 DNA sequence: TGTGCCAGCAGCTTGGGTGTAGGGTCGGGGGAGCAGTACTTC. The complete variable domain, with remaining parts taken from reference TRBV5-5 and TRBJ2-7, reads DAGVTQSPTHLIKTRGQQVTLRCSPISGHKSVSWYQQVLGQGPQFIFQYYEKEERGRGNFPDRFSARQFPNYSSELNVNALLLGDSALYLCASSLGVGSGEQYFGPGTRLTVT.

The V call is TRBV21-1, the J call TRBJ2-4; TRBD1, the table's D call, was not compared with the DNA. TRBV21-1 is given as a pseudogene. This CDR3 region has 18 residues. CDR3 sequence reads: CASSKVSSKNARGNIQYF. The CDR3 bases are TGTGCCAGCAGCAAAGTTTCGAGCAAAAACGCAAGGGGGAACATTCAGTACTTC.

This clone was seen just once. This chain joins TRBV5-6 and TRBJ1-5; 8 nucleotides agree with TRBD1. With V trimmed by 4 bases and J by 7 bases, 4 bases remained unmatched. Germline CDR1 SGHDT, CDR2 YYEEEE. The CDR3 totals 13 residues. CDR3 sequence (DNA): TGTGCCAGCAGCAAGGACAGGGTGCAGCCCCAGCATTTT. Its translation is CASSKDRVQPQHF.

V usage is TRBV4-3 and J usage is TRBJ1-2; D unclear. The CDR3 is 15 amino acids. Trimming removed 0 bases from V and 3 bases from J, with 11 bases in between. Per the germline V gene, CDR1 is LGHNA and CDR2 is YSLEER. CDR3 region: CASSQDRGAYYGYTF. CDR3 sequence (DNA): TGCGCCAGCAGCCAAGATCGAGGCGCCTACTATGGCTACACCTTC.

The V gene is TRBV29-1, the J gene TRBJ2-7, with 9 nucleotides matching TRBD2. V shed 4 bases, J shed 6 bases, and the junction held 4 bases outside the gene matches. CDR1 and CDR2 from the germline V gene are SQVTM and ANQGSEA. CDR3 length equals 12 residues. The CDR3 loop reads CSVASGVGEQYF. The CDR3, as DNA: TGCAGCGTTGCTAGCGGGGTCGGCGAGCAGTACTTC.

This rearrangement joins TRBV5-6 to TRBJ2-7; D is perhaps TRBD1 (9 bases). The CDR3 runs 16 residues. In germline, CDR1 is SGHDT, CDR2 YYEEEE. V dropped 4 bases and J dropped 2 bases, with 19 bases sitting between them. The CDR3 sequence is CASSLGSGTGTYEQYF. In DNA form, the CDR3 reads TGTGCCAGCAGCCTAGGTAGCGGGACAGGGACCTACGAGCAGTACTTC.

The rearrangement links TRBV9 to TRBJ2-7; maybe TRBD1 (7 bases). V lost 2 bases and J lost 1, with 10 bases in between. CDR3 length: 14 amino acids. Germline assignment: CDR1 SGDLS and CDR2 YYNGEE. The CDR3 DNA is TGTGCCAGCAGCGTGGGGGGACAGTCCTACGAGCAGTACTTC. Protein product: CASSVGGQSYEQYF.

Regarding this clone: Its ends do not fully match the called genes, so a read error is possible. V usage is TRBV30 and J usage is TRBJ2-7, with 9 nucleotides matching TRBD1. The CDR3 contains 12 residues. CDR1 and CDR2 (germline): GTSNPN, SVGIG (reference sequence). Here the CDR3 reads CAWSPKPGQGFF. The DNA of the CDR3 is TGTGCCTGGAGTCCAAAACCGGGACAGGGTTTCTTC. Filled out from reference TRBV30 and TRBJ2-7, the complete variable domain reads SQTIHQWPATLVQPVGSPLSLECTVEGTSNPNLYWYRQAAGRGLQLLFYSVGIGQISSEVPQNLSASRPQDRQFILSSKKLLLSDSGFYLCAWSPKPGQGFFGPGTRLTVT.

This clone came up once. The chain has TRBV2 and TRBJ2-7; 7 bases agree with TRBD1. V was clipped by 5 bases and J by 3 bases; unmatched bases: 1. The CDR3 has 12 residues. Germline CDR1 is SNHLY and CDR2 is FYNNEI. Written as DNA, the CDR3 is TGTGCCAGCAGTAGACAGGGCTACGAGCAGTACTTC. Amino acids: CASSRQGYEQYF.